Listed here are 25 T cell receptor beta chains from one sample, sequenced in a study of T cell repertoires in cytomegalovirus infection. TCRdb used MiXCR to reprocess the reads, holding one entry per CDR3 protein. The sample lists 60,000 to 75,000 distinct CDR3 sequences; 28% were seen once. Antigens for these TCRs are unknown. The source was CD8+ T cells from cultured PBMCs, collected from culture after CMV antigen stimulation. These TCRs come from a human donor in good health (CMV status not recorded). Some clones in this sample may be carry-over from other donors' samples.

The rearrangement links TRBV6-2 or TRBV6-3 to TRBJ2-3; no firm D call. CDR3 length equals 16 residues. Looked up from germline, CDR1 is MNHEY and CDR2 is SVGEGT. Trimming took off 6 bases at V and 0 bases at J, with 16 bases between the two ends. The CDR3 reads CASSPIFGISTDTQYF. CDR3 bases: TGTGCCAGCAGCCCCATATTTGGCATAAGCACAGATACGCAGTATTTT.

This clonotype was detected only once. One end of the junction fails to match germline, which may point to a read error. The J gene is TRBJ1-1, the V gene TRBV7-9, with 7 positions matching TRBD1. Germline V gene lookup returns CDR1 SEHNR and CDR2 FQNEAQ (reference sequence). The CDR3 has 15 amino acids. This CDR3 is CSSSLAPGGNTEAFF. DNA for the CDR3: TGTTCCAGCAGCTTAGCCCCAGGGGGGAACACTGAAGCTTTCTTT. Based on the CDR3 plus reference TRBV7-9 and TRBJ1-1, the full variable domain is DTGVSQNPRHKITKRGQNVTFRCDPISEHNRLYWYRQTLGQGPEFLTYFQNEAQLEKSRLLSDRFSAERPKGSFSTLEIQRTEQGDSAMYLCSSSLAPGGNTEAFFGQGTRLTVV.

V gene TRBV5-6 combines with J gene TRBJ2-1; D ambiguous. The germline V gene has CDR1 SGHDT and CDR2 YYEEEE. V lost 4 bases and J lost 5, with 7 bases in between. The CDR3 covers 12 residues. For the CDR3, the DNA is TGTGCCAGCAGCACCTGGGACAATGAGCAGTTCTTC. Translation: CASSTWDNEQFF.

This clonotype was seen ten or more times. V usage is TRBV12-3 or TRBV12-4 and J usage is TRBJ1-2, with D unresolved. V lost 0 bases and J lost 8, with 13 bases in between. The CDR3 contains 14 residues. DNA for the CDR3: TGTGCCAGCAGTTTAGCGCCCAGCTCAGGAGGCTACACCTTC. This translates into CASSLAPSSGGYTF.

Ten or more counts support this clonotype. The CDR3 reads CSARGGAGGVNQPQHF. DNA for the CDR3: TGCAGTGCTAGAGGGGGGGCAGGGGGTGTCAATCAGCCCCAGCATTTT. The chain has TRBV20-1 and TRBJ1-5, with 7 bases aligning to TRBD1. The germline V gene has CDR1 DFQATT and CDR2 SNEGSKA (reference sequence). The CDR3 spans 16 residues. The V segment lost 1 base and the J segment 3 bases; nucleotides outside the gene matches: 9.

This clonotype was seen once. Germline and junction disagree at one end, which may indicate a read error. The V gene is TRBV7-2, the J gene TRBJ1-4; D gene ambiguous. Per germline, CDR1 SGHTA and CDR2 FQGNSA. This CDR3 is built from 16 residues. CDR3 protein: CASSVAGGPTNEELFF. The CDR3 DNA sequence: TGTGCCAGTAGCGTAGCGGGAGGGCCAACTAATGAAGAACTGTTTTTT.

J is TRBJ2-7 and V is TRBV20-1; weak D call: TRBD1 (6 bases). The germline V and J ends were trimmed by 1 base and 0 bases, with 16 bases remaining between them. This CDR3 has 16 residues. Germline CDR1 DFQATT, CDR2 SNEGSKA (reference sequence). The CDR3 sequence is CSARGLLDRDSYEQYF. The CDR3 nucleotides read TGCAGTGCTAGAGGGCTTCTGGACAGAGACTCCTACGAGCAGTACTTC.

The genes are TRBV11-2 and TRBJ2-1; TRBD1 might be the D (6 bases). CDR1 SGHAT and CDR2 FQNNGV come from the germline V gene. The CDR3 sequence is 16 residues long. The V gene lost 5 bases and the J gene lost 5 bases, with 19 bases spanning the gap. CDR3 sequence: CASSQLQGGLNNEQFF. The CDR3 DNA reads TGTGCCAGCAGCCAATTACAGGGCGGACTGAACAATGAGCAGTTCTTC.

In its sample, this clonotype was seen many times. The rearrangement joins TRBV27 to TRBJ1-2, with 7 bases identical to TRBD1. The CDR3 length is 14 residues. The V and J ends lost 0 bases and 7 bases, in that order; junction bases with no gene match: 5. Germline assignment: CDR1 MNHEY and CDR2 SMNVEV (reference sequence). The CDR3 reads CASSLSTGRGGYTF. As DNA, the CDR3 is TGTGCCAGCAGTTTATCGACAGGGCGGGGTGGCTACACCTTC.

The V call is TRBV29-1, the J call TRBJ2-5, with 8 bases aligning to TRBD2. V dropped 0 bases and J dropped 5; count of bases not matched to a gene: 5. Per the germline V gene, CDR1 is SQVTM and CDR2 is ANQGSEA. There are 14 residues in the CDR3. CDR3 residues: CSVEDPGGRETQYF. Here the CDR3 DNA reads TGCAGCGTTGAAGATCCGGGAGGGCGGGAGACCCAGTACTTC.

In its sample, this clonotype was seen a few times. This chain joins TRBV25-1 and TRBJ1-1; tentatively, D is TRBD1 (5 bases). The CDR3 length is 14 residues. Per the germline V gene, CDR1 is MGHDK and CDR2 is SYGVNS. V was shortened by 3 bases and J by 1 base, with 9 bases between the two germline ends. The CDR3 bases are TGTGCCAGCAGTGACCGGGGCGGGAACACTGAAGCTTTCTTT. Its translation: CASSDRGGNTEAFF.

The CDR3 is CASSFLSSYNEQFF. The CDR3 region has the DNA TGTGCCAGCAGCTTCTTGTCGTCCTACAATGAGCAGTTCTTC. The chain has TRBV11-2 and TRBJ2-1; D not certain. The CDR3 has 14 amino acids. V was cut by 3 bases and J by 1 base, with 7 bases left in between. Germline V CDR1 and CDR2: SGHAT, FQNNGV.

In its sample, this clonotype was seen a few times. V gene TRBV6-2 or TRBV6-3 combines with J gene TRBJ1-2; D is undetermined. Germline-derived CDR1 and CDR2 are MNHEY and SVGEGT. The CDR3 contains 16 residues. V lost 2 bases, J lost 4 bases, and 17 bases lay in between. The CDR3: CASSYGSYEGVYGYTF. The CDR3, as DNA: TGTGCCAGCAGTTACGGCTCCTATGAGGGAGTCTATGGCTACACCTTC.

This clonotype appeared a few times. V and J are TRBV12-3 or TRBV12-4 and TRBJ2-5; D gene unclear. V lost 2 bases and J lost 7, with 11 bases in between. This CDR3 comprises 13 residues. The CDR3 protein is CASSLMLSGTQYF. The CDR3 DNA is TGTGCCAGCAGTTTAATGTTATCGGGGACCCAGTACTTC.

This clonotype was detected only a few times. The V gene is TRBV19, the J gene TRBJ2-2; D ambiguous. The CDR3 has 12 residues. The V gene lost 5 bases and the J gene lost 6 bases, with 7 bases spanning the gap. The V gene's germline CDR1 is LNHDA and CDR2 SQIVND (reference sequence). CDR3 in DNA: TGTGCCAGTAGTCCACGGGCCGGGGAGCTGTTTTTT. Translation: CASSPRAGELFF.

This clonotype has at least ten counts. The gene calls are TRBV4-2 and TRBJ2-7; D might be TRBD1 (6 bases). Germline V gene sequence: CDR1 LGHNA, CDR2 YNFKEQ. V was clipped by 3 bases and J by 5 bases, with 14 bases between them. CDR3 length: 14 amino acids. The CDR3 bases are TGTGCCAGCAGCCAGTCCAGGGGTCTCAACGAGCAGTACTTC. This gives the protein CASSQSRGLNEQYF.

J is TRBJ2-7 and V is TRBV6-1, with TRBD2 as a possible D gene (5 bases). Trimming removed 6 bases at V and 1 base at J, with 10 bases between. The CDR3 is 13 residues long. From germline, CDR1 is MNHNS and CDR2 SASEGT. The CDR3 spells CASREEDSYEQYF. The CDR3 DNA reads as TGTGCCAGCAGGGAGGAAGATTCCTACGAGCAGTACTTC.

At least ten counts were recorded for this clonotype. The chain is built from TRBV11-2 and TRBJ2-7; D remains ambiguous. The V end lost 3 bases, the J end lost 3 bases, and 3 bases lay between the germline ends. The CDR3 has 11 amino acids. Germline V gives CDR1 SGHAT, CDR2 FQNNGV. CDR3 sequence: CASSFIYEQYF. CDR3 in DNA: TGTGCCAGCAGCTTTATCTACGAGCAGTACTTC.

V is TRBV10-3 and J is TRBJ2-2, with D unresolved. Looked up from germline, CDR1 is ENHRY and CDR2 is SYGVKD. The CDR3 is made up of 13 amino acids. V lost 6 bases to trimming and J lost 0 bases, with 5 bases between them. DNA of the CDR3: TGTGCCATCAGCCACCCGAACACCGGGGAGCTGTTTTTT. Translated, it gives CAISHPNTGELFF.

The V gene is TRBV29-1, the J gene TRBJ2-3, with 11 positions matching TRBD2. The CDR3 has 12 amino acids. Trimming cost V 5 bases and J 6 bases; bases outside gene matches: 1. Germline CDR1 and CDR2: SQVTM and ANQGSEA. The CDR3: CSVWTSGDTQYF. The CDR3 DNA reads TGCAGCGTTTGGACTAGCGGGGATACGCAGTATTTT.

The chain has TRBV4-3 and TRBJ1-1; D gene uncertain. CDR3 length: 15 amino acids. CDR1 and CDR2 (germline): LGHNA, YSLEER. V lost 4 bases and J 0 bases, leaving 12 bases between the germline ends. CDR3 DNA: TGCGCCAGCAGCCGGGTCCGACTCATGAACACTGAAGCTTTCTTT. Encoded protein: CASSRVRLMNTEAFF.

The rearrangement uses TRBV9 and TRBJ2-7, with TRBD2 matching over 8 bases. The CDR3 has 14 residues. The trim removed 0 bases at V and 7 bases at J, leaving 6 bases unmatched. The V gene's germline CDR1 is SGDLS and CDR2 YYNGEE. The CDR3 DNA is TGTGCCAGCAGCGTAGCCGGGGGGGCGCGGGAGCAGTACTTC. Protein: CASSVAGGAREQYF.

This clonotype was found many times. This sequence joins TRBV12-3 or TRBV12-4 and TRBJ1-4; 10 nucleotides align to TRBD1. This CDR3 is 15 amino acids long. Germline trimming cut 5 bases from V and 7 bases from J; bases unmatched to any gene: 7. CDR3 sequence (DNA): TGTGCCAGCAGTCCGACAGGGGGCGACGGTGAAAAACTGTTTTTT. Amino acids: CASSPTGGDGEKLFF.

This clonotype was seen repeatedly, ten times or more. The chain combines TRBV7-9 with TRBJ2-3, with TRBD2 identical over 8 bases. Germline values: CDR1 SEHNR, CDR2 FQNEAQ (reference sequence). This CDR3 has 18 residues. V dropped 0 bases and J dropped 6; count of bases not matched to a gene: 14. The CDR3 loop reads CASSLAVERGPARDTQYF. As DNA, the CDR3 is TGTGCCAGCAGCTTAGCGGTGGAGCGGGGGCCCGCTCGGGATACGCAGTATTTT.

V and J are TRBV28 and TRBJ1-5; possibly TRBD1 for D (5 bases). There are 14 residues in the CDR3. V dropped 6 bases and J dropped 7 bases, with 16 bases sitting between them. Germline V gives CDR1 MDHEN, CDR2 SYDVKM. CDR3 nucleotides: TGTGCCAGCAGCCCCCAGGGCGGTGTGCAGCCCCAGCATTTT. This sequence encodes CASSPQGGVQPQHF.